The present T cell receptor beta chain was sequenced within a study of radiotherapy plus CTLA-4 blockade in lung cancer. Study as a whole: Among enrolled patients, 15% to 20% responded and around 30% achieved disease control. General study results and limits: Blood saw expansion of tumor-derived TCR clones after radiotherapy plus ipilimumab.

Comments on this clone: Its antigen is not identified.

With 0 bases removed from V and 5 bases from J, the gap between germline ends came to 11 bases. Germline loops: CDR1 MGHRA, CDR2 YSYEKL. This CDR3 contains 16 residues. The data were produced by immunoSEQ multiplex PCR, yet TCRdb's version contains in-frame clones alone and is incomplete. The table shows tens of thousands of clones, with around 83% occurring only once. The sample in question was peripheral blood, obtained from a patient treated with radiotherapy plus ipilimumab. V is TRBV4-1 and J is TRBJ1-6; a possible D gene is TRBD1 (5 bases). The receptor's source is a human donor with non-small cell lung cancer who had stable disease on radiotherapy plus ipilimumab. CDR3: CASSQEQGVNNSPLHF. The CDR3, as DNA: TGCGCCAGCAGCCAAGAACAAGGGGTCAATAATTCACCCCTCCACTTT.